Below are 26 T cell receptor beta chains sequenced from a single sample in a study of cytomegalovirus exposure and HLA in healthy donors. This PCR relied on a set of 60 Vbeta primers and 13 Jbeta primers. Sequencing used immunoSEQ multiplex PCR; TCRdb keeps in-frame clones, though not all of them. The table shows around 120,000 clones, with 81% occurring only once. Source material: PBMCs. Receptors were obtained from a man aged 18 to 29 in good health and CMV-seronegative.

The chain links TRBV5-1 to TRBJ2-3; TRBD1 agrees at 8 bases. With V trimmed by 0 bases and J by 10 bases, 4 bases remained unmatched. Germline V gene sequence: CDR1 SGHRS, CDR2 YFSETQ. The CDR3 contains 13 residues. CDR3 sequence: CASSLGTGWAQYF. The CDR3 DNA reads as TGCGCCAGCAGCTTGGGGACAGGGTGGGCGCAGTATTTT. The whole variable domain, filled in from reference TRBV5-1 and TRBJ2-3, reads KAGVTQTPRYLIKTRGQQVTLSCSPISGHRSVSWYQQTPGQGLQFLFEYFSETQRNKGNFPGRFSGRQFSNSRSEMNVSTLELGDSALYLCASSLGTGWAQYFGPGTRLTVL.

For this clone: Other DNA sequences in the sample encode the same CDR3. This chain uses TRBV7-2 with TRBJ1-1; tentatively, D is TRBD1 (5 bases). V lost 2 bases and J lost 1, with 8 bases in between. Germline V gives CDR1 SGHTA, CDR2 FQGNSA. This CDR3 region has 14 residues. Here the CDR3 reads CASSLTQGNTEAFF. CDR3 coding DNA: TGTGCCAGCAGCTTAACGCAGGGGAACACTGAAGCTTTCTTT.

As to this clone: Mismatch with germline at one junction end may stem from a read error. CDR3 residues: CSSSLGDRGNYGYTF. In DNA, the CDR3 is TGTTCCAGCAGCTTGGGGGACAGGGGGAACTATGGCTACACCTTC. The rearrangement joins TRBV7-9 to TRBJ1-2; 11 bases are shared with TRBD1. This CDR3 is built from 15 residues. Germline values: CDR1 SEHNR, CDR2 FQNEAQ (reference sequence).

This chain connects TRBV5-4 to TRBJ2-7, with D perhaps TRBD2 (5 bases). V was cut by 0 bases and J by 6 bases, with 19 bases left in between. Germline lookup yields CDR1 SGHNT and CDR2 YYREEE (reference sequence). CDR3 size: 16 residues. The CDR3 DNA sequence: TGTGCCAGCAGCTTGGGCCAAGGCAGACTAAGGAGCGAGCAGTACTTC. Translated: CASSLGQGRLRSEQYF.

The CDR3 sequence is CASSPGTHQETQYF. Written as DNA, the CDR3 is TGTGCCAGCAGCCCAGGGACTCACCAAGAGACCCAGTACTTC. The chain joins TRBV9 to TRBJ2-5; a possible D gene is TRBD2 (6 bases). The CDR3 covers 14 residues. Between the trimmed V and J ends, which lost 4 bases and 0 bases, there was a span of 10 bases. CDR1 and CDR2 (germline): SGDLS, YYNGEE.

This clone was seen more than once but under ten times. The CDR3 DNA reads TGCGCCAGCAGCTCTCCTTCGACAGGGGGCGGCGGGGGCTACGAGCAGTACTTC. Translating gives CASSSPSTGGGGGYEQYF. The J gene is TRBJ2-7, the V gene TRBV5-1; 10 positions agree with TRBD1. The germline gives CDR1 SGHRS, CDR2 YFSETQ. The length of the CDR3 is 18 residues. Germline trimming cut 3 bases from V and 3 bases from J; bases unmatched to any gene: 15.

This clone showed up just a few times. This sequence joins TRBV2 and TRBJ1-1, with 7 bases aligning to TRBD1. CDR1 is SNHLY, CDR2 FYNNEI, per germline. CDR3 length equals 13 residues. J lost 3 bases, V lost 8 bases, and 6 bases had no gene match. CDR3 residues: CASFYQGDTEAFF. The CDR3, as DNA: TGTGCCAGCTTCTATCAGGGGGACACTGAAGCTTTCTTT.

The chain recombines TRBV2 with TRBJ2-7, with 8 bases aligning to TRBD1. V trimming: 5 bases; J trimming: 2 bases; junction bases outside the gene matches: 2. The germline gives CDR1 SNHLY, CDR2 FYNNEI. CDR3 length: 13 amino acids. The CDR3 here is CASSSGGPYEQYF. The CDR3 DNA reads TGTGCCAGCAGTTCAGGGGGCCCCTACGAGCAGTACTTC.

V is TRBV7-9 and J is TRBJ2-3; 10 nucleotides match TRBD2. With 0 bases clipped from V and 2 bases from J, the junction kept 2 bases outside the gene matches. Germline V gene lookup returns CDR1 SEHNR and CDR2 FQNEAQ (reference sequence). The CDR3 sequence is 16 residues long. The CDR3 nucleotides are TGTGCCAGCAGCTTAGCCCTAGCGGGAGTCACAGATACGCAGTATTTT. This gives the protein CASSLALAGVTDTQYF.

The chain recombines TRBV9 with TRBJ1-4; D ambiguous. Trimming pared 4 bases from V and 0 bases from J, leaving 7 bases between. CDR3 length equals 14 residues. The germline V gene has CDR1 SGDLS and CDR2 YYNGEE. The CDR3 nucleotides read TGTGCCAGCAGCAGACTTTCAACTAATGAAAAACTGTTTTTT. Protein: CASSRLSTNEKLFF.

The CDR3 sequence is CASSQQGYGYTF. In DNA, the CDR3 is TGCGCCAGCAGTCAGCAGGGTTATGGCTACACCTTC. V and J are TRBV23-1 and TRBJ1-2, with TRBD1 as a possible D gene (5 bases). TRBV23-1 is labeled an ORF, and its function is uncertain. V lost 3 bases, J lost 5 bases, and 7 bases lay in between. The CDR3 spans 12 residues.

The chain has TRBV6-6 and TRBJ2-3; D may be TRBD2 (6 bases). Germline values: CDR1 MNHNY, CDR2 SVGAGI (reference sequence). The germline V and J ends were trimmed by 2 bases and 2 bases, with 14 bases remaining between them. The CDR3 has 16 amino acids. CDR3 in DNA: TGTGCCAGCAGTTACGGGGGGACGGAGATCACAGATACGCAGTATTTT. Its translation: CASSYGGTEITDTQYF.

This chain uses TRBV7-3 with TRBJ1-1; the D gene is possibly TRBD1 (5 bases). The length of the CDR3 is 12 residues. In germline, CDR1 is SGHTA, CDR2 FQGTGA. Trimming cost V 5 bases and J 5 bases, with 9 bases left between them. CDR3 coding DNA: TGTGCCAGCAGCGGGGGGGATACTGAAGCTTTCTTT. Its protein is CASSGGDTEAFF.

Concerning this clone: Other DNA sequences from this sample encode an identical CDR3 as well. The chain couples TRBV2 to TRBJ2-1, with 10 positions matching TRBD2. This CDR3 spans 14 amino acids. Germline V gives CDR1 SNHLY, CDR2 FYNNEI. J was trimmed by 10 bases and V by 7 bases; bases with no gene match: 10. Written as DNA, the CDR3 is TGTGCCAGCACCCAAAGGACTAGCGGAAGGGAGCAGTTCTTC. The encoded protein is CASTQRTSGREQFF. The whole variable domain, filled in from reference TRBV2 and TRBJ2-1, reads EPEVTQTPSHQVTQMGQEVILRCVPISNHLYFYWYRQILGQKVEFLVSFYNNEISEKSEIFDDQFSVERPDGSNFTLKIRSTKLEDSAMYFCASTQRTSGREQFFGPGTRLTVL.

The V call is TRBV11-1, the J call TRBJ1-2; D uncertain. V lost 4 bases, J lost 8 bases, and 17 bases lay in between. The length of the CDR3 is 14 residues. Germline V gene lookup returns CDR1 SGHAT and CDR2 FQDESV (reference sequence). The CDR3: CASSSRGSPWGYTF. The CDR3 bases are TGTGCCAGCAGCTCCCGAGGATCCCCTTGGGGCTACACCTTC.

This chain uses TRBV6-6 with TRBJ1-5; tentative D call: TRBD1 (5 bases). Germline V gene lookup returns CDR1 MNHNY and CDR2 SVGAGI (reference sequence). The CDR3 spans 13 residues. Trimming shortened V by 6 bases and J by 5 bases, and 11 bases separated the two germline ends. The CDR3 loop is CASRTAPDQPQHF. The CDR3 region has the DNA TGTGCCAGCAGGACAGCCCCCGATCAGCCCCAGCATTTT.

CDR3 coding DNA: TGTGCCATTACGACAGGTGACAACTATGGCTACACCTTC. Translated, it gives CAITTGDNYGYTF. The chain is built from TRBV10-3 and TRBJ1-2; possible D gene TRBD1, 6 bases. Germline loops: CDR1 ENHRY, CDR2 SYGVKD. V gave up 9 bases and J gave up 2 bases, with 13 bases separating them. This CDR3 is 13 amino acids long.

This sequence joins TRBV15 and TRBJ1-4, with D possibly TRBD1 on 5 matching bases. Trimming took 0 bases from V and 5 from J, leaving 10 bases between them. The CDR3 has 15 residues. Germline CDR1 reads LNHNV; CDR2 reads YYDKDF (reference sequence). CDR3 region: CATSRDQGGNEKLFF. DNA for the CDR3: TGTGCCACCAGCAGAGATCAGGGCGGCAATGAAAAACTGTTTTTT. The full variable domain, completed using reference TRBV15 and TRBJ1-4, is DAMVIQNPRYQVTQFGKPVTLSCSQTLNHNVMYWYQQKSSQAPKLLFHYYDKDFNNEADTPDNFQSRRPNTSFCFLDIRSPGLGDTAMYLCATSRDQGGNEKLFFGSGTQLSVL.

The chain combines TRBV14 with TRBJ2-2, with D unresolved. Germline CDR1 SGHDN, CDR2 FVKESK. This CDR3 region has 13 residues. The ends were cut back, 3 bases at V and 1 base at J, with 3 bases in the middle. CDR3 protein: CASSHLNTGELFF. The CDR3 nucleotides read TGTGCCAGCAGCCACTTGAACACCGGGGAGCTGTTTTTT. The variable domain in full, completed from reference TRBV14 and TRBJ2-2, reads EAGVTQFPSHSVIEKGQTVTLRCDPISGHDNLYWYRRVMGKEIKFLLHFVKESKQDESGMPNNRFLAERTGGTYSTLKVQPAELEDSGVYFCASSHLNTGELFFGEGSRLTVL.

The CDR3 loop is CASSEIRGRAQYF. CDR3 nucleotide sequence: TGTGCCAGCAGTGAAATCCGAGGGCGTGCGCAGTACTTC. The rearrangement uses TRBV2 and TRBJ2-7, with TRBD2 as a possible D gene (5 bases). There are 13 residues in the CDR3. The germline gives CDR1 SNHLY, CDR2 FYNNEI. The V end lost 2 bases, the J end lost 9 bases, and 14 bases lay between the germline ends.

Regarding this clone: The identical CDR3 is also encoded by other nucleotide sequences in the sample. V is TRBV19 and J is TRBJ1-1, with D hard to call. The CDR3 loop spans 13 amino acids. Germline CDR1 and CDR2: LNHDA and SQIVND (reference sequence). Trimming removed 1 base from V and 1 base from J, with 4 bases in between. The CDR3 nucleotides read TGTGCCAGTAGTATAGGAGGGAACACTGAAGCTTTCTTT. It specifies CASSIGGNTEAFF. The entire variable domain, with the rest obtained from reference TRBV19 and TRBJ1-1, is as follows: DGGITQSPKYLFRKEGQNVTLSCEQNLNHDAMYWYRQDPGQGLRLIYYSQIVNDFQKGDIAEGYSVSREKKESFPLTVTSAQKNPTAFYLCASSIGGNTEAFFGQGTRLTVV.

This clone was seen only once. This rearrangement joins TRBV4-1 to TRBJ2-7; D might be TRBD2 (5 bases). The CDR3 contains 15 residues. With 1 base removed from V and 5 bases from J, the gap between germline ends came to 15 bases. Germline V gene sequence: CDR1 MGHRA, CDR2 YSYEKL. CDR3 region: CASSQARVSLDEQYF. CDR3 nucleotides: TGCGCCAGCAGCCAAGCGCGGGTCTCGTTAGACGAGCAGTACTTC.

This clone appeared a few times. The rearrangement uses TRBV5-1 and TRBJ2-3, with D perhaps matching TRBD1 (6 bases). CDR1 SGHRS and CDR2 YFSETQ come from the germline V gene. The ends were cut back, 4 bases at V and 4 bases at J, with 16 bases in the middle. The CDR3 covers 15 residues. The CDR3 DNA reads as TGCGCCAGCAGCCCCTCTTTAACAGGGCCAGATACGCAGTATTTT. Amino acids: CASSPSLTGPDTQYF.

The genes are TRBV7-3 and TRBJ2-2, with 9 positions matching TRBD2. Germline CDR1 SGHTA, CDR2 FQGTGA. J lost 3 bases, V lost 5 bases, and 13 bases had no gene match. This CDR3 has 18 residues. The CDR3 DNA is TGTGCCAGCAGCCGGAGCGGGGGGTTGGGGGGATACACCGGGGAGCTGTTTTTT. Translating gives CASSRSGGLGGYTGELFF.

The chain recombines TRBV5-4 with TRBJ2-7; TRBD1 aligns across 11 bases. The junction had 4 bases not matched to a gene; V was cut back by 4 bases and J by 4 bases. CDR1 and CDR2 from the germline V gene are SGHNT and YYREEE (reference sequence). There are 14 residues in the CDR3. The CDR3 DNA is TGTGCCAGCAGCCTTGGACAGGGGGCATACGAGCAGTACTTC. It translates to CASSLGQGAYEQYF.

The chain uses TRBV27 and TRBJ1-1; TRBD1 matches 8 bases. The junction had 7 bases not matched to a gene; V was cut back by 3 bases and J by 7 bases. Germline V gene lookup returns CDR1 MNHEY and CDR2 SMNVEV (reference sequence). The length of the CDR3 is 14 residues. This CDR3 reads CASSFPGGGSEAFF. The CDR3 bases are TGTGCCAGCAGTTTCCCAGGGGGCGGGAGTGAAGCTTTCTTT.